The clone carrying this T cell receptor (beta chain) was seen at least ten times. Its antigen is unidentified. One end of the junction varies from germline; a read error may be responsible. Different DNA sequences within this sample yield the same CDR3. Through MiXCR, TCRdb re-clonotyped the PCR reads. This sample has about 37,000 clones; roughly 14% occur once, and the top ten carry over 7.5%. The data derive from a study of metastatic and nonmetastatic thyroid tumors. About the study: Repertoires of blood and of tissue (tumor or nodule) from malignant and benign thyroid patients were compared.

Findings and limits, study-wide: Within blood and tumor, benign nodules reportedly had significantly lower TCR beta diversity than malignant thyroid tumors did.

CDR3 length: 17 amino acids. CDR1 LGHNT and CDR2 FRNRAP come from the germline V gene. Among the patients, none had received any treatment before thyroid surgery. The sequence derives from a female donor with papillary thyroid cancer or a benign thyroid nodule (not recorded which). Some clones in this sample may be carry-over from other donors' samples. The V call is TRBV12-5, the J call TRBJ1-1; 9 bases match TRBD1. The sample taken for sequencing was blood. In nucleotides, the CDR3 is TGTGCTAGCGGTTCCAGCGTCCCGGGACAGGGGAACACTGAAGCTTTCTTT. It translates to CASGSSVPGQGNTEAFF. The variable domain in full, with the rest retrieved from reference TRBV12-5 and TRBJ1-1, is DARVTQTPRHKVTEMGQEVTMRCQPILGHNTVFWYRQTMMQGLELLAYFRNRAPLDDSGMPKDRFSAEMPDATLATLKIQPSEPRDSAVYFCASGSSVPGQGNTEAFFGQGTRLTVV.